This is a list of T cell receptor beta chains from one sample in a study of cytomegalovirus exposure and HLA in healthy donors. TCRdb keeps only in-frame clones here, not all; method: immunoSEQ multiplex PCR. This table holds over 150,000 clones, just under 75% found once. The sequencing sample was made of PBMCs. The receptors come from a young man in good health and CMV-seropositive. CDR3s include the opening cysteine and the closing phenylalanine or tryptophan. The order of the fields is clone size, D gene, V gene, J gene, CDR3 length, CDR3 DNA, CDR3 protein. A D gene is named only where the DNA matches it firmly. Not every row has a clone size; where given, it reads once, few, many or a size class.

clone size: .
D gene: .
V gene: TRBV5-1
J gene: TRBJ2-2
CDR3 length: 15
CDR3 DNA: TGCGCCAGCAGCTTGGAGGGGCCCAACACCGGGGAGCTGTTTTTT
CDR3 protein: CASSLEGPNTGELFF

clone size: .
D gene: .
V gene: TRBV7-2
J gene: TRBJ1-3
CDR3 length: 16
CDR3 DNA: TGTGCCAGCAGCTTAGCCCGGCCGGACGGGAGTAACACCATATATTTT
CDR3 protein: CASSLARPDGSNTIYF

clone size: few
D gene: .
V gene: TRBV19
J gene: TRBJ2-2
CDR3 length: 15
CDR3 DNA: TGTGCCAGTAGAAGGGGCGGAGCGAACACCGGGGAGCTGTTTTTT
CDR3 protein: CASRRGGANTGELFF

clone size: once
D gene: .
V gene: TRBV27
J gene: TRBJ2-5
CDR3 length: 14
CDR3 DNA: TGTGCCAGCAGTCCCAATGGCAGATTAGAGACCCAGTACTTC
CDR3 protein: CASSPNGRLETQYF

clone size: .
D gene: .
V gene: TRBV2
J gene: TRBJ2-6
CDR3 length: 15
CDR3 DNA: TGTGCCAGCAGTGAATCAGGGGCTGGGGCCAACGTCCTGACTTTC
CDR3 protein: CASSESGAGANVLTF

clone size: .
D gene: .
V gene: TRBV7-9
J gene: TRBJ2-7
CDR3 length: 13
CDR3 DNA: TGTGCCACCCGGGGGTGGGACTCCCACGAGCAGTACTTC
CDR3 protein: CATRGWDSHEQYF

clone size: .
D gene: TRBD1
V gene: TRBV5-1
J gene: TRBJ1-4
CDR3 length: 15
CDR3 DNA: TGCGCCAGCAGCTTGGCCGGACAGGGGGCTGAAAAACTGTTTTTT
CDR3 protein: CASSLAGQGAEKLFF

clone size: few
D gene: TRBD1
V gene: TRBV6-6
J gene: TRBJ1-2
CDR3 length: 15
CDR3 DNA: TGTGCCAGCAGTTACGGCAGGACAGGGGCTAAGGGCTACACCTTC
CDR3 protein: CASSYGRTGAKGYTF

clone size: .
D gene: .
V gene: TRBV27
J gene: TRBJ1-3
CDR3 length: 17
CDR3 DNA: TGTGCCAGCAGTTTATCGCTGGGCCAGAGCTCTGGAAACACCATATATTTT
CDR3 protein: CASSLSLGQSSGNTIYF

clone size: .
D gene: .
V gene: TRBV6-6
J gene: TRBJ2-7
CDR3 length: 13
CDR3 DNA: TGTGCCAGCATTGGGCGGGGTAGTCTCGAGCAGTACTTC
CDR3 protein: CASIGRGSLEQYF

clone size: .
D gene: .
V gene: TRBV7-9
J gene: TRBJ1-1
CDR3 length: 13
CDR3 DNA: TGTGCCAGCAGTTCGACAGAGAACACTGAAGCTTTCTTT
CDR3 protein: CASSSTENTEAFF

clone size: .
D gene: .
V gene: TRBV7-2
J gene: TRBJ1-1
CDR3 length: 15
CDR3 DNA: TGTGCCAGCAGCTTTCTCTCGGGAGGGGACACTGAAGCTTTCTTT
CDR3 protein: CASSFLSGGDTEAFF

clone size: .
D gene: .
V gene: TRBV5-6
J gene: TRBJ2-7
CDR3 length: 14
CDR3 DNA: TGTGCCAGCAGCTTGAGGGGCGGCTTCGGCGAGCAGTACTTC
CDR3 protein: CASSLRGGFGEQYF

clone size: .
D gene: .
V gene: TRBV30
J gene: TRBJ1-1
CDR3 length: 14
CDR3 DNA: TGTGCCTGGAGTGTGATTCAGGGGAACACTGAAGCTTTCTTT
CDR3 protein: CAWSVIQGNTEAFF

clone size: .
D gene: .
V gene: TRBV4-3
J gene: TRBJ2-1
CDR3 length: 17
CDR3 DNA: TGCGCCAGCAGCCGGCAGGACTATCCGGGGTCCTACAATGAGCAGTTCTTC
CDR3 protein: CASSRQDYPGSYNEQFF

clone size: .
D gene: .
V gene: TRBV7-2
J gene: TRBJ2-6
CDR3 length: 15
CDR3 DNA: TGTGCCAGCATCGAGGACAGTTCTGGGGCCAACGTCCTGACTTTC
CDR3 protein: CASIEDSSGANVLTF

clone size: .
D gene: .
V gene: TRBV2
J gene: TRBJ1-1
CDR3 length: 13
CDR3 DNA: TGTGCCAGCACCCCCACAGCGAACACTGAAGCTTTCTTT
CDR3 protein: CASTPTANTEAFF

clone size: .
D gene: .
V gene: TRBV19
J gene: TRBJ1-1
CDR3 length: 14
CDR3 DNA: TGTGCCAGTAGCCCTAAAGGAGGCCCCACTGAAGCTTTCTTT
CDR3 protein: CASSPKGGPTEAFF

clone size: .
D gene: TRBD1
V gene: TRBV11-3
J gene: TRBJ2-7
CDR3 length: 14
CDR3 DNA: TGTGCCAGCAGCGAAGGACAGGGCGACTACGAGCAGTACTTC
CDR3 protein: CASSEGQGDYEQYF

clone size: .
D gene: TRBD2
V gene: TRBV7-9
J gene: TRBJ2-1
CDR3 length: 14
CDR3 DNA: TGTGCCAGCAGCTTAGGAGCGGGATCGCATGAGCAGTTCTTC
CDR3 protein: CASSLGAGSHEQFF

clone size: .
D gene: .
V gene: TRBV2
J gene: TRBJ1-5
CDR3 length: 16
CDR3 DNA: TGTGCCAGCAGTCGAGGTCGAGTATATAGCAATCAGCCCCAGCATTTT
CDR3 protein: CASSRGRVYSNQPQHF

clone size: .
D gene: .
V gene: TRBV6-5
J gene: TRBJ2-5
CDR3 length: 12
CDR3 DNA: TGTGCCAGCAGTTCTGTCGAAGAGACCCAGTACTTC
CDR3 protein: CASSSVEETQYF

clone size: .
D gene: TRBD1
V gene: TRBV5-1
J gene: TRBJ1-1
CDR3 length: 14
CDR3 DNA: TGCGCCAGCAGCACCGGGACAGGGCAGACTGAAGCTTTCTTT
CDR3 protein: CASSTGTGQTEAFF

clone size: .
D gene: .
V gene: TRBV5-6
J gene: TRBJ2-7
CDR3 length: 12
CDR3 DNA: TGTGCCAGCAGCTTGTACAAATCCGAGCAGTACTTC
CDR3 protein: CASSLYKSEQYF

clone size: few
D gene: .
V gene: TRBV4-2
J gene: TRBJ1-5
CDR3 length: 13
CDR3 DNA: TGTGCCAGCAGCCCCGCGAGGAATCAGCCCCAGCATTTT
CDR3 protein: CASSPARNQPQHF

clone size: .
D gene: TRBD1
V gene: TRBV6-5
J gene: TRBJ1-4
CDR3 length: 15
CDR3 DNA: TGTGCCAGCAGTCGACAGGGAGTGCTTGGGGAAAAACTGTTTTTT
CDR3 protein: CASSRQGVLGEKLFF

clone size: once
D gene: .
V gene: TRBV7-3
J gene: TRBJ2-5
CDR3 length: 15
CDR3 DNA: TGTGCCAGCAGCTTACTGGCGGGTAGACAAGAGACCCAGTACTTC
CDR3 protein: CASSLLAGRQETQYF

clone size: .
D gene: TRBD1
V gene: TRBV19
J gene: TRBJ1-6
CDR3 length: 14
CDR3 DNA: TGTGCCACCAGCTGGGACAGGGCTAATTCACCCCTCCACTTT
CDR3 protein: CATSWDRANSPLHF

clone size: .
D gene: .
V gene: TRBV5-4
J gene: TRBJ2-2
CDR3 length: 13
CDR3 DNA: TGTGCCAGCAGTCGAACAGACGTCGGGGAGCTGTTTTTT
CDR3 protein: CASSRTDVGELFF

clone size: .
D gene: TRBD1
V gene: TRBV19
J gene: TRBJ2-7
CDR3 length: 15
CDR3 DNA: TGTGCCAGTAGCCGAATGGGGACAGGAGATTACGAGCAGTACTTC
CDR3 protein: CASSRMGTGDYEQYF

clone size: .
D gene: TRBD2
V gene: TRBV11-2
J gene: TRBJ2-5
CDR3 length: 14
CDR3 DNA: TGTGCCAGCAGCATTAGCGGGGGACGAGAGACCCAGTACTTC
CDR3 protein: CASSISGGRETQYF

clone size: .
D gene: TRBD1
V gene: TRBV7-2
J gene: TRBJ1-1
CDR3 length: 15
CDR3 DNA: TGTGCCAGCAGCTTAGCGGGACAGGGGAACACTGAAGCTTTCTTT
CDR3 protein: CASSLAGQGNTEAFF

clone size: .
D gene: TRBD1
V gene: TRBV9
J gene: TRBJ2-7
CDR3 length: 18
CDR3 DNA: TGTGCCAGCAGCGTAGAAACCGGCAGGGGGCGAGTTTTGAACGAGCAGTACTTC
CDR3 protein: CASSVETGRGRVLNEQYF

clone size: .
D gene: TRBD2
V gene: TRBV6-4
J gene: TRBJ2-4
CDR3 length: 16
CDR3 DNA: TGTGCCAGCAGTGGGAGACTAGCGGGAGATTTTCACATTCAGTACTTC
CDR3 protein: CASSGRLAGDFHIQYF

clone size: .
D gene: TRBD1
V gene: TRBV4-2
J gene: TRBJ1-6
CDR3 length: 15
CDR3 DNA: TGTGCCAGCAGCCCCGGGACAGCCTATAATTCACCCCTCCACTTT
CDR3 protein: CASSPGTAYNSPLHF

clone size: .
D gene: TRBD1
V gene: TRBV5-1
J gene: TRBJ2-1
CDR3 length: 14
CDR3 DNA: TGCGCCAGCAGCTTGCAGGGGGCGGGGAATGAGCAGTTCTTC
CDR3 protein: CASSLQGAGNEQFF

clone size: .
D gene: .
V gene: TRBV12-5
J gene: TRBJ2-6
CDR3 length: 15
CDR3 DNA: TGTGCTAGTGGTTTCCCCCAGTCTGGGGCCAACGTCCTGACTTTC
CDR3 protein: CASGFPQSGANVLTF

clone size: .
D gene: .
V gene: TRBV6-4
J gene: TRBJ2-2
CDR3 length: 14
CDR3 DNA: TGTGCCAGCCGACCGGGGGTGATGACCGGGGAGCTGTTTTTT
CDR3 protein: CASRPGVMTGELFF

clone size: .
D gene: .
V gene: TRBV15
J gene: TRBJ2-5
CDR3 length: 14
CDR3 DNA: TGTGCCACCAGCAGAGATAAGGTGGGAGTGACCCAGTACTTC
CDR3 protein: CATSRDKVGVTQYF

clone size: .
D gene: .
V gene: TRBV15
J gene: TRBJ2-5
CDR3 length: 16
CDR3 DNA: TGTGCCACCAGCAGAGATCTCCCGGGGTGGAAAGAGACCCAGTACTTC
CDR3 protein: CATSRDLPGWKETQYF

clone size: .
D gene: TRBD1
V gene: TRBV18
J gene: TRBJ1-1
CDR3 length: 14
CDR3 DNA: TGTGCCAGCTCCCGACAGGGGAGGGACACTGAAGCTTTCTTT
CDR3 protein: CASSRQGRDTEAFF

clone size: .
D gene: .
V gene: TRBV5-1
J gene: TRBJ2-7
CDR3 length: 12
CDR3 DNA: TGCGCCAGCAGGGACAGCTCCTACGAGCAGTACTTC
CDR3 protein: CASRDSSYEQYF

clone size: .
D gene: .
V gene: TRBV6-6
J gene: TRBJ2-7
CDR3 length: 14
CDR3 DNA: TGTGCCAGCAGTTACTTGGTCAGGGGGGAAGAGCAGTACTTC
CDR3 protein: CASSYLVRGEEQYF

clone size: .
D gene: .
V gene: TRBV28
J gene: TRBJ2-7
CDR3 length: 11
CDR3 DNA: TGTGCCAGCACCTCTGCCTACGAGCAGTACTTC
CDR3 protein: CASTSAYEQYF

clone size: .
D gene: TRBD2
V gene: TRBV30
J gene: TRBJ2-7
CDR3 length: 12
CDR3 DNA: TGTGCCTGTTGGGGGGGAACCTACGAGCAGTACTTC
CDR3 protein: CACWGGTYEQYF

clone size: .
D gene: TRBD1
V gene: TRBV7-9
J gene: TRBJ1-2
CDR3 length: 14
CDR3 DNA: TGTGCCAGCAGCTCTCAGGGGGATCACTATGGCTACACCTTC
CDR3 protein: CASSSQGDHYGYTF

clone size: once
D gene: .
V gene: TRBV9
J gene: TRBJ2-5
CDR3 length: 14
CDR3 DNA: TGTGCCAGCAGCGTAGGCCCCCCCGGGGAGACCCAGTACTTC
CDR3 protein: CASSVGPPGETQYF

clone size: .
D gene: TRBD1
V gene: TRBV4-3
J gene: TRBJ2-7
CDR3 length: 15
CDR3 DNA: TGCGCCAGCAGCCAAGCCCACGGGACAGTCTACGAGCAGTACTTC
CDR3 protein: CASSQAHGTVYEQYF

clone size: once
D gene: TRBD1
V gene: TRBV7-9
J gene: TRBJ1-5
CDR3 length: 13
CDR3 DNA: TGTGCCAGCAGCCCGACAGGGCATCAGCCCCAGCATTTT
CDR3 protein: CASSPTGHQPQHF

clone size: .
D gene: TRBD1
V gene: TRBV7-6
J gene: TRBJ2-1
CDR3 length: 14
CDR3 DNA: TGTGCCAGCAGCTGGGTCCCGGGACAGGGGGAGCAGTTCTTC
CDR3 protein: CASSWVPGQGEQFF

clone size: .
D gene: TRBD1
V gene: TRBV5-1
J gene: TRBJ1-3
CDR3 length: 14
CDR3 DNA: TGCGCCAGCAGCTTGGGGACAGGGGGAAACACCATATATTTT
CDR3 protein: CASSLGTGGNTIYF

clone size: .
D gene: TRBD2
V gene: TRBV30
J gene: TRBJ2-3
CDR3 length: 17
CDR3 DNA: TGTGCCTGGAGTGTAATGACTTCGGGGGGGCGCCCCCGTACGCAGTATTTT
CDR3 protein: CAWSVMTSGGRPRTQYF

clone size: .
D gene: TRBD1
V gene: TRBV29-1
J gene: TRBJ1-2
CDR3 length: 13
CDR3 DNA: TGCAGCGTTGACCGGACAGGGGGGTATGGCTACACCTTC
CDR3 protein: CSVDRTGGYGYTF

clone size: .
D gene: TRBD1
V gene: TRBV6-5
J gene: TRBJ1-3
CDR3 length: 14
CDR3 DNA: TGTGCCACAAGTACAGGGGCGGGAGGAAACACCATATATTTT
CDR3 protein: CATSTGAGGNTIYF

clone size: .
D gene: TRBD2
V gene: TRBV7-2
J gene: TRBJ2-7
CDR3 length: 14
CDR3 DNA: TGTGCCAGCAGACTAGCGGCTGACACCTACGAGCAGTACTTC
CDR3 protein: CASRLAADTYEQYF